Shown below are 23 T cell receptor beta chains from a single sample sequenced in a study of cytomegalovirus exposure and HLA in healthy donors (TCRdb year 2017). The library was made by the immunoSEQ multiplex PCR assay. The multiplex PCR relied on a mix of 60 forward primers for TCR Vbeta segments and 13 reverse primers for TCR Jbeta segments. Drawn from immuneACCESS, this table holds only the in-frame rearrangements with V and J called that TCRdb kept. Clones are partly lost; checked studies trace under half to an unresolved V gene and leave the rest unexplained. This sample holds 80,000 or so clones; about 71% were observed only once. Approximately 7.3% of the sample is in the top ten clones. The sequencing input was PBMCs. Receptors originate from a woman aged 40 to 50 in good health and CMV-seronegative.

The CDR3 reads CASRRTGSDTQYF. The CDR3 DNA follows: TGTGCCAGCAGACGTACAGGGTCAGATACGCAGTATTTT. The rearrangement uses TRBV27 and TRBJ2-3, with D tentatively TRBD1 (6 bases). V was trimmed by 6 bases and J by 4 bases, leaving 11 bases between them. The CDR3 sequence is 13 residues long. Germline values: CDR1 MNHEY, CDR2 SMNVEV (reference sequence).

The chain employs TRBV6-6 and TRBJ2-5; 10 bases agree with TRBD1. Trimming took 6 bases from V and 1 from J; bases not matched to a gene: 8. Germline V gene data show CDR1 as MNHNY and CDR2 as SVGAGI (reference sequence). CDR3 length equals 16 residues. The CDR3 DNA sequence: TGTGCCAGCAGACATCGACAGGGGGCTTTCCAAGAGACCCAGTACTTC. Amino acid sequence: CASRHRQGAFQETQYF.

For the CDR3, the DNA is TGTGCCAGCAGTGAAGTGGGGGGATACTCCTATGGCTACACCTTC. The encoded protein is CASSEVGGYSYGYTF. This chain uses TRBV6-1 with TRBJ1-2; D is possibly TRBD1 (5 bases). The V and J ends lost 1 base and 4 bases respectively, with 13 bases between them. This CDR3 is built from 15 residues. The V gene's germline CDR1 is MNHNS and CDR2 SASEGT.

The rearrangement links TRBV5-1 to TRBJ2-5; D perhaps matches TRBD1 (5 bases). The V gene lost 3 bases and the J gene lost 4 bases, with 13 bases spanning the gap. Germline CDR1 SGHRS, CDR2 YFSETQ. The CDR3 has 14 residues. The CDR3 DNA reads TGCGCCAGCAGCTCGCTTGACAGCCCAGAGACCCAGTACTTC. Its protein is CASSSLDSPETQYF.

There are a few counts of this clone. The CDR3 DNA reads TGTGCCAGCAGTGAAGAAGCGTCGGGTGGTCAGCCCCAGCATTTT. Amino acid sequence: CASSEEASGGQPQHF. The chain links TRBV6-1 to TRBJ1-5; D unclear. V was cut by 1 base and J by 6 bases, with 13 bases left in between. The CDR3 contains 15 residues. Per germline, CDR1 MNHNS and CDR2 SASEGT.

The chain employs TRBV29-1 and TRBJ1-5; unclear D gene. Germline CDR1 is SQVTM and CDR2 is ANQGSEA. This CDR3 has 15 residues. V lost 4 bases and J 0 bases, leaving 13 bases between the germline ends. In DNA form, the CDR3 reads TGCAGCGTTGTTTTGGCAGGACTTAGCAATCAGCCCCAGCATTTT. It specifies CSVVLAGLSNQPQHF.

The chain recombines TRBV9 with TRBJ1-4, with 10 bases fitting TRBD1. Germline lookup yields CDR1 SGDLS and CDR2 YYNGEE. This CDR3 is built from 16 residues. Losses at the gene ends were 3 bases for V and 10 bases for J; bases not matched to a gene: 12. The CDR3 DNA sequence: TGTGCCAGCAGCGCAAAGACAGGGGGCCGTGCGGGAAAACTGTTTTTT. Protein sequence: CASSAKTGGRAGKLFF. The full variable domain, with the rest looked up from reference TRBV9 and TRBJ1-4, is DSGVTQTPKHLITATGQRVTLRCSPRSGDLSVYWYQQSLDQGLQFLIQYYNGEERAKGNILERFSAQQFPDLHSELNLSSLELGDSALYFCASSAKTGGRAGKLFFGSGTQLSVL.

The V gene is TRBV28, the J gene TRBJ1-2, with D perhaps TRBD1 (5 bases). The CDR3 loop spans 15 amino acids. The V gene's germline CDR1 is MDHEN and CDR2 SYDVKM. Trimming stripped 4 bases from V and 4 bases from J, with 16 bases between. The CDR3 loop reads CASSYMETESYGYTF. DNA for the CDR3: TGTGCCAGCAGTTATATGGAGACAGAGAGCTATGGCTACACCTTC.

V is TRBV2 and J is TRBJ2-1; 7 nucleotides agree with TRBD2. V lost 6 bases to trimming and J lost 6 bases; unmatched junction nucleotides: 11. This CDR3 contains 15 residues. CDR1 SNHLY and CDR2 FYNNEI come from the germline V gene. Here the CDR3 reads CASSPVGGSGNEQFF. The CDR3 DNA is TGTGCCAGCAGCCCAGTTGGCGGGAGTGGCAATGAGCAGTTCTTC.

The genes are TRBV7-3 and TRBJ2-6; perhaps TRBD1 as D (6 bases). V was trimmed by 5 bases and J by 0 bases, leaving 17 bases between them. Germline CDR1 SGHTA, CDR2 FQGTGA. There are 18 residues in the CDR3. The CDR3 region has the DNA TGTGCCAGCAGCCCCCGCGGACAGACTAACTCTGGGGCCAACGTCCTGACTTTC. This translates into CASSPRGQTNSGANVLTF. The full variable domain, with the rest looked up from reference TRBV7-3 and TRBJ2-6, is GAGVSQTPSNKVTEKGKYVELRCDPISGHTALYWYRQSLGQGPEFLIYFQGTGAADDSGLPNDRFFAVRPEGSVSTLKIQRTERGDSAVYLCASSPRGQTNSGANVLTFGAGSRLTVL.

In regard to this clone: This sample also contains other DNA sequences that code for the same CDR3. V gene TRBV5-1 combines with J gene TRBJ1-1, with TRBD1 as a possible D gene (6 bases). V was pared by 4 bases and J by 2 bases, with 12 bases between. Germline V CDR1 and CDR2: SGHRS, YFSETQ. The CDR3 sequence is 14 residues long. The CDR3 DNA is TGCGCCAGCAGCAACGGACAGCCCAACACTGAAGCTTTCTTT. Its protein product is CASSNGQPNTEAFF.

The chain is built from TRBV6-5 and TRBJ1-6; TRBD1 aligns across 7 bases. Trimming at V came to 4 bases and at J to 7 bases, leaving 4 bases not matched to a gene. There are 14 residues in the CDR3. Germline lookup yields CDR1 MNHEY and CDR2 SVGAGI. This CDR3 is CASSSDRDNSPLHF. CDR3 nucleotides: TGTGCCAGCAGTTCTGACAGGGACAATTCACCCCTCCACTTT.

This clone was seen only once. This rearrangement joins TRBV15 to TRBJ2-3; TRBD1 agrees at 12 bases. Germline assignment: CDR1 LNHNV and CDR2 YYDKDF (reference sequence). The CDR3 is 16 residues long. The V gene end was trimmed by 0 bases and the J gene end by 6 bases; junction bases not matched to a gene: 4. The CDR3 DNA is TGTGCCACCAGCAGAGAACCGGGACAGGGGGCTGATACGCAGTATTTT. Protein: CATSREPGQGADTQYF.

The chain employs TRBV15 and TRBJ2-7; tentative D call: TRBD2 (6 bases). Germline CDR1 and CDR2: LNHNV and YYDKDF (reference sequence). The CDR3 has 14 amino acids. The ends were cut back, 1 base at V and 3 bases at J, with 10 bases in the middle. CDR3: CATSRGSGSYEQYF. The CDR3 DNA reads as TGTGCCACCAGCAGAGGTAGCGGCAGCTACGAGCAGTACTTC.

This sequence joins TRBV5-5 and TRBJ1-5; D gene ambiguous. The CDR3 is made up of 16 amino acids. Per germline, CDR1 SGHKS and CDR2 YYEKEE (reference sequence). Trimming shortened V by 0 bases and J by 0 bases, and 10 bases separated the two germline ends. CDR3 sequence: CASSLDTVHSNQPQHF. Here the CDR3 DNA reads TGTGCCAGCAGCTTGGATACAGTACATAGCAATCAGCCCCAGCATTTT.

Written as DNA, the CDR3 is TGCGCCAGCAGCTCCGGGACTAGCGGGAGGGGCGACAATGAGCAGTTCTTC. Translated: CASSSGTSGRGDNEQFF. This chain connects TRBV5-1 to TRBJ2-1, with 16 bases aligning to TRBD2. Germline-derived CDR1 and CDR2 are SGHRS and YFSETQ. The CDR3 is 17 amino acids. The junction had 5 bases not matched to a gene; V was cut back by 3 bases and J by 5 bases.

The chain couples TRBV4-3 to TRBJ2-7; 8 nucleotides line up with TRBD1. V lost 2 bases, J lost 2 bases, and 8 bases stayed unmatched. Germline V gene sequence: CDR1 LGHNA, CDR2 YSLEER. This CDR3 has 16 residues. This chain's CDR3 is CASSQSGTGETYEQYF. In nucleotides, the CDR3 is TGCGCCAGCAGCCAATCAGGGACAGGAGAAACCTACGAGCAGTACTTC.

The CDR3 protein is CASSLDRVVVGYTF. CDR3 sequence (DNA): TGCGCCAGCAGCTTGGACAGGGTCGTCGTCGGCTACACCTTC. V usage is TRBV5-1 and J usage is TRBJ1-2; tentatively, D is TRBD1 (6 bases). The germline gives CDR1 SGHRS, CDR2 YFSETQ. The CDR3 totals 14 residues. The V and J ends lost 0 bases and 8 bases respectively, with 14 bases between them.

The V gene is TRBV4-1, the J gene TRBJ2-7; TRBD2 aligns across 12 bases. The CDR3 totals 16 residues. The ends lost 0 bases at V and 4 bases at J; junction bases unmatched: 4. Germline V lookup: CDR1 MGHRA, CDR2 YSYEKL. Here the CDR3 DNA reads TGCGCCAGCAGCCAAGATCTAGCGGGGGGGCGGTACGAGCAGTACTTC. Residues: CASSQDLAGGRYEQYF.

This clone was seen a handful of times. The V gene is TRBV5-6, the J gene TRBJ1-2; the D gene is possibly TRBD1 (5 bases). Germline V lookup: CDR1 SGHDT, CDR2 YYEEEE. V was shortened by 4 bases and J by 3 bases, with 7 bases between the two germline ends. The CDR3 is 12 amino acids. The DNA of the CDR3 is TGTGCCAGCAGCATACAGGACTATGGCTACACCTTC. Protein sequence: CASSIQDYGYTF.

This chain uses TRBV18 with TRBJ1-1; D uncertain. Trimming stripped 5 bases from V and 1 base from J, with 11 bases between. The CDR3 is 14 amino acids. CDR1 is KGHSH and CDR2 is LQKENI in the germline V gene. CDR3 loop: CASSSRGRNTEAFF. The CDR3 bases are TGTGCCAGCTCATCCCGAGGTCGGAACACTGAAGCTTTCTTT. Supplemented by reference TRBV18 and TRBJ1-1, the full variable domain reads NAGVMQNPRHLVRRRGQEARLRCSPMKGHSHVYWYRQLPEEGLKFMVYLQKENIIDESGMPKERFSAEFPKEGPSILRIQQVVRGDSAAYFCASSSRGRNTEAFFGQGTRLTVV.

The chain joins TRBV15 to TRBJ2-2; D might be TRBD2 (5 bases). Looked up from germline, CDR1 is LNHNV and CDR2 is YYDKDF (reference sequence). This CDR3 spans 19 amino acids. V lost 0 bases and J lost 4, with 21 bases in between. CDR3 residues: CATSRDLPGRGLVTGELFF. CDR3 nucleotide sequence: TGTGCCACCAGCAGAGATCTCCCAGGACGCGGACTTGTCACCGGGGAGCTGTTTTTT.

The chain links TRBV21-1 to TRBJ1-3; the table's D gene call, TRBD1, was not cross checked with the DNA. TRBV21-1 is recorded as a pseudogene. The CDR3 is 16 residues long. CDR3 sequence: CASSKEMGRSGNTIYF. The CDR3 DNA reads TGTGCCAGCAGCAAAGAGATGGGCCGGTCTGGAAACACCATATATTTT.